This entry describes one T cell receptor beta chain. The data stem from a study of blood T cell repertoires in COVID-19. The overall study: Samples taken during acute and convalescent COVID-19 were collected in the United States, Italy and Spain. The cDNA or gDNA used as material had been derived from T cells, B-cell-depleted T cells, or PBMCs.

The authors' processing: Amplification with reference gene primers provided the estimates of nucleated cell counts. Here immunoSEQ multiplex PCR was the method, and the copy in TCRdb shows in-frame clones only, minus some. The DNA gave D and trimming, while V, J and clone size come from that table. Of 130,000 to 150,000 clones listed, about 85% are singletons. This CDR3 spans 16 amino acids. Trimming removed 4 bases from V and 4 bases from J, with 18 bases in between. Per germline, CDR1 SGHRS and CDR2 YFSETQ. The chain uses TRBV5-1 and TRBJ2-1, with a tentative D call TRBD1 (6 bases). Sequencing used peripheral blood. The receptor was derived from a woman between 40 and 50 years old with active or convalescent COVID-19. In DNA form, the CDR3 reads TGCGCCAGCAGCATACAAGGGGGTCTCGGGTACAATGAGCAGTTCTTC. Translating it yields CASSIQGGLGYNEQFF.